These 14 T cell receptor beta chains were all obtained from the same sample, sequenced in a study of Ad26.COV2.S vaccination and SARS-CoV-2 variants. Sequencing used immunoSEQ multiplex PCR; TCRdb keeps in-frame clones, though not all of them. This table has about 470,000 clones, 80% to 95% appearing once. Treatment described: roughly 19 received Ad26.COV2.S at low or high dose, single or two shots; 5 received placebo; per-sample allocation not given. Specimens were obtained on day 63 following the first vaccine or placebo injection. Specimen: peripheral blood, collected in a trial of Ad26.COV2.S vaccine versus placebo. These receptors all come from a person aged 18 to 59 who received the Ad26.COV2.S COVID-19 vaccine or a placebo.

This clone was found a few times. The chain uses TRBV7-9 and TRBJ1-5, with TRBD1 identical over 10 bases. The CDR3 is 15 residues long. V trimming: 5 bases; J trimming: 5 bases; junction bases outside the gene matches: 6. Germline V gene data show CDR1 as SEHNR and CDR2 as FQNEAQ (reference sequence). The CDR3 DNA reads as TGTGCCAGCAGCCCGGGACAGGGGCGATATCAGCCCCAGCATTTT. Residues: CASSPGQGRYQPQHF.

The V gene is TRBV10-3, the J gene TRBJ1-1; TRBD1 matches 9 bases. V lost 4 bases to trimming and J lost 0 bases; unmatched junction nucleotides: 3. The CDR3 length is 15 residues. The V gene's germline CDR1 is ENHRY and CDR2 SYGVKD. The CDR3 DNA sequence: TGTGCCATCAGTGTAGGACAGGGGCTGAACACTGAAGCTTTCTTT. Its translation is CAISVGQGLNTEAFF.

The sample holds one count of this clone. The chain recombines TRBV11-1 with TRBJ1-1; TRBD1 is a possible D gene (6 bases). Germline CDR1 reads SGHAT; CDR2 reads FQDESV (reference sequence). This CDR3 spans 15 amino acids. With 1 base removed from V and 4 bases from J, the gap between germline ends came to 13 bases. The CDR3 here is CASSLVTGFATEAFF. For the CDR3, the DNA is TGTGCCAGCAGCTTAGTTACAGGGTTTGCCACTGAAGCTTTCTTT. The whole variable domain, remainder taken from reference TRBV11-1 and TRBJ1-1, is EAEVAQSPRYKITEKSQAVAFWCDPISGHATLYWYRQILGQGPELLVQFQDESVVDDSQLPKDRFSAERLKGVDSTLKIQPAELGDSAMYLCASSLVTGFATEAFFGQGTRLTVV.

The chain combines TRBV19 with TRBJ2-7; 8 bases agree with TRBD1. CDR1 and CDR2 from the germline V gene are LNHDA and SQIVND (reference sequence). V lost 3 bases to trimming and J lost 4 bases; unmatched junction nucleotides: 8. The length of the CDR3 is 15 residues. CDR3 region: CASSIGQGARYEQYF. In nucleotides, the CDR3 is TGTGCCAGTAGTATCGGTCAGGGGGCTAGATACGAGCAGTACTTC.

The chain recombines TRBV2 with TRBJ2-1; 12 bases fit TRBD2. Germline V lookup: CDR1 SNHLY, CDR2 FYNNEI. V shed 5 bases and J 5 bases; nucleotides not matched to a gene: 4. The CDR3 runs to 15 residues. For the CDR3, the DNA is TGTGCCAGCAGTTGGACTAGCGGGATAGACAATGAGCAGTTCTTC. Its protein product is CASSWTSGIDNEQFF.

The V and J genes are TRBV19 and TRBJ2-2; a possible D gene is TRBD1 (6 bases). The CDR3 covers 15 residues. Germline assignment: CDR1 LNHDA and CDR2 SQIVND (reference sequence). V was cut by 4 bases and J by 5 bases, with 14 bases left in between. The CDR3 nucleotides read TGTGCCAGTAGTAAGGGCAAGGGGGTGACCGGGGAGCTGTTTTTT. It encodes CASSKGKGVTGELFF.

This rearrangement joins TRBV28 to TRBJ2-7; D not certain. The CDR3 has 15 residues. V was cut by 7 bases and J by 2 bases, with 18 bases left in between. The germline V gene has CDR1 MDHEN and CDR2 SYDVKM. CDR3 in DNA: TGTGCCAGCACCCCCAGGCCCGGTTCGGCCTACGAGCAGTACTTC. Encoded protein: CASTPRPGSAYEQYF.

The chain is built from TRBV7-6 and TRBJ2-7, with unresolved D. This CDR3 comprises 13 residues. Trimming cost V 6 bases and J 7 bases, with 16 bases left between them. CDR1 and CDR2 from the germline V gene are SGHVS and FNYEAQ. This CDR3 reads CASSNLASQEQYF. CDR3 DNA sequence: TGTGCCAGCAGTAATTTGGCCTCGCAGGAGCAGTACTTC.

The chain employs TRBV7-2 and TRBJ1-5, with 11 bases fitting TRBD1. Per germline, CDR1 SGHTA and CDR2 FQGNSA. Losses at the gene ends were 2 bases for V and 3 bases for J; bases not matched to a gene: 6. This CDR3 is built from 17 residues. The CDR3 is CASSLIGQGAINQPQHF. CDR3 DNA sequence: TGTGCCAGCAGCTTAATCGGACAGGGGGCAATCAATCAGCCCCAGCATTTT.

The rearrangement links TRBV6-2 or TRBV6-3 to TRBJ2-3; D is possibly TRBD2 (7 bases). V was pared by 6 bases and J by 9 bases, with 19 bases between. CDR1 is MNHEY, CDR2 SVGEGT, per germline. There are 14 residues in the CDR3. The CDR3 nucleotides are TGTGCCAGCAGCCCAAGCATAACGGGGGGCACGCAGTATTTT. This translates into CASSPSITGGTQYF.

The chain combines TRBV3-1 (or the pseudogene TRBV3-2) with TRBJ2-5; 11 positions agree with TRBD2. Germline lookup yields CDR1 LGHDT and CDR2 YNNKEL (reference sequence). The CDR3 has 16 amino acids. V lost 0 bases to trimming and J lost 4 bases; unmatched junction nucleotides: 4. CDR3 protein: CASSQDSTSGGETQYF. The CDR3 region has the DNA TGTGCCAGCAGCCAAGACTCAACTAGCGGGGGAGAGACCCAGTACTTC.

This chain joins TRBV27 and TRBJ2-7; D perhaps matches TRBD2 (6 bases). Deletions cut 6 bases from V and 4 bases from J, with 19 bases between. There are 15 residues in the CDR3. Germline CDR1 is MNHEY and CDR2 is SMNVEV (reference sequence). Here the CDR3 DNA reads TGTGCCAGCAGATTTAGCGGAGAGTCCCCTTACGAGCAGTACTTC. Protein: CASRFSGESPYEQYF.

The chain joins TRBV6-7 to TRBJ2-7; 8 bases align to TRBD1. TRBV6-7 is marked as an open reading frame, function uncertain. The CDR3 loop spans 15 amino acids. J lost 3 bases, V lost 2 bases, and 6 bases had no gene match. The CDR3 nucleotides are TGTGCCAGCAGTTACGACGAGACAGGGGACTACGAGCAGTACTTC. Its translation: CASSYDETGDYEQYF.

The V gene is TRBV30, the J gene TRBJ1-1; D not resolved. The CDR3 covers 13 residues. The germline gives CDR1 GTSNPN, CDR2 SVGIG (reference sequence). V was clipped by 4 bases and J by 5 bases, with 14 bases between them. The CDR3 spells CAWKIGVETEAFF. The DNA for the CDR3 is TGTGCCTGGAAAATCGGGGTGGAGACTGAAGCTTTCTTT.